Following are 27 T cell receptor beta chains from one sample sequenced in a study of blood T cell repertoires in COVID-19. Profiled with immunoSEQ multiplex PCR; TCRdb holds only in-frame clones, not every one. The sample has approximately 270,000 clones, about 86% seen once. Specimen: peripheral blood. These TCRs come from a man aged 80 or over with acute or convalescent COVID-19.

This clone appeared a few times. V usage is TRBV6-1 and J usage is TRBJ1-5; TRBD1 matches 9 bases. The V gene end was trimmed by 2 bases and the J gene end by 6 bases; junction bases not matched to a gene: 8. Germline CDR1 MNHNS, CDR2 SASEGT. The CDR3 is 16 residues long. CDR3 DNA: TGTGCCAGCAGTGAATTAGGGACAGGGTCGGGTCAGCCCCAGCATTTT. It specifies CASSELGTGSGQPQHF.

This clone showed up just a few times. The chain combines TRBV12-3 or TRBV12-4 with TRBJ1-1; D unresolved. Trimming left V 7 bases short and J 1 base short, with 10 bases between. The CDR3 consists of 13 residues. CDR3 loop: CASTPGGNTEAFF. The CDR3, as DNA: TGTGCCAGCACCCCCGGAGGGAACACTGAAGCTTTCTTT.

The V gene is TRBV24-1, the J gene TRBJ2-2; unclear D gene. Trimming removed 3 bases at V and 2 bases at J, with 6 bases between. CDR1 and CDR2 from the germline V gene are KGHDR and SFDVKD. The CDR3 runs to 14 residues. The CDR3, as DNA: TGTGCCACCAGTGATCCGGGTAACACCGGGGAGCTGTTTTTT. Protein: CATSDPGNTGELFF.

The chain links TRBV18 to TRBJ2-7; a weak D match, TRBD1 (6 bases). The CDR3 length is 14 residues. Trimming took off 8 bases at V and 7 bases at J, with 21 bases between the two ends. Per the germline V gene, CDR1 is KGHSH and CDR2 is LQKENI. The CDR3 sequence: CASSRDTGPLEQYF. The CDR3 coding sequence is TGTGCCAGCAGCCGGGACACCGGGCCCTTGGAGCAGTACTTC.

CDR3 loop: CASSPAGGNYNEQFF. As DNA, the CDR3 is TGTGCCAGCAGCCCTGCGGGAGGGAACTACAATGAGCAGTTCTTC. The chain links TRBV7-9 to TRBJ2-1; 9 bases fit TRBD2. V shed 5 bases and J 3 bases; nucleotides not matched to a gene: 5. This CDR3 has 15 amino acids. Germline assignment: CDR1 SEHNR and CDR2 FQNEAQ (reference sequence).

The chain combines TRBV15 with TRBJ2-1, with 15 bases lining up with TRBD2. This CDR3 contains 16 residues. J was trimmed by 9 bases and V by 0 bases; bases with no gene match: 3. Germline V gene sequence: CDR1 LNHNV, CDR2 YYDKDF (reference sequence). The CDR3 DNA follows: TGTGCCACCAGCAGAGAGGGGACTAGCGGGAGGCTTGAGCAGTTCTTC. Translating gives CATSREGTSGRLEQFF.

The chain employs TRBV5-1 and TRBJ2-2, with TRBD2 matching over 7 bases. Germline CDR1 reads SGHRS; CDR2 reads YFSETQ. Unmatched junction bases numbered 6, after V lost 7 bases and J lost 3 bases. The CDR3 loop spans 14 amino acids. CDR3: CASARGDHTGELFF. The CDR3 DNA is TGCGCCAGCGCCCGGGGGGACCACACCGGGGAGCTGTTTTTT.

This clone was recorded a few times. The chain combines TRBV28 with TRBJ2-7; D might be TRBD1 (6 bases). CDR3 length: 12 residues. Per germline, CDR1 MDHEN and CDR2 SYDVKM. Trimming cost V 3 bases and J 4 bases, with 7 bases left between them. The CDR3 nucleotides read TGTGCCAGCAGTTTGGGGGCTTACGAGCAGTACTTC. Translating gives CASSLGAYEQYF.

Details on this clone: The identical CDR3 is also encoded by other nucleotide sequences in the sample. The chain carries TRBV19 and TRBJ1-5; 11 positions agree with TRBD1. CDR1 and CDR2 from the germline V gene are LNHDA and SQIVND (reference sequence). With V trimmed by 8 bases and J by 6 bases, 6 bases remained unmatched. The CDR3 covers 14 residues. The CDR3 loop is CASLDRGLSQPQHF. CDR3 bases: TGTGCCAGTTTGGACAGGGGGCTTAGTCAGCCCCAGCATTTT. The full variable domain, with the rest looked up from reference TRBV19 and TRBJ1-5, is DGGITQSPKYLFRKEGQNVTLSCEQNLNHDAMYWYRQDPGQGLRLIYYSQIVNDFQKGDIAEGYSVSREKKESFPLTVTSAQKNPTAFYLCASLDRGLSQPQHFGDGTRLSIL.

The chain carries TRBV11-2 and TRBJ2-2, with D possibly being TRBD2 (6 bases). V dropped 5 bases and J dropped 2 bases, with 15 bases sitting between them. The germline CDR1 and CDR2 sequences are SGHAT and FQNNGV. The CDR3 spans 16 residues. The CDR3 DNA reads TGTGCCAGCAGCAGGACCTCGGGACTCAACACCGGGGAGCTGTTTTTT. Translating gives CASSRTSGLNTGELFF.

The chain employs TRBV19 and TRBJ1-6; TRBD1 might be the D (6 bases). The germline CDR1 and CDR2 sequences are LNHDA and SQIVND (reference sequence). Trimming stripped 4 bases from V and 8 bases from J, with 18 bases between. This CDR3 is built from 16 residues. The CDR3 here is CASSTSGGARHSPLHF. CDR3 bases: TGTGCCAGTAGTACCTCGGGGGGGGCGAGGCATTCACCCCTCCACTTT.

The chain uses TRBV28 and TRBJ2-4; 8 positions match TRBD1. The CDR3 contains 14 residues. From germline, CDR1 is MDHEN and CDR2 SYDVKM. Trimming cost V 1 base and J 9 bases; bases outside gene matches: 5. The CDR3 region is CASSLSGGGSIQYF. In DNA form, the CDR3 reads TGTGCCAGCAGTTTATCAGGGGGCGGCAGCATTCAGTACTTC. Full variable domain (outside the CDR3, taken from reference TRBV28 and TRBJ2-4): DVKVTQSSRYLVKRTGEKVFLECVQDMDHENMFWYRQDPGLGLRLIYFSYDVKMKEKGDIPEGYSVSREKKERFSLILESASTNQTSMYLCASSLSGGGSIQYFGAGTRLSVL.

This clone was observed once. The rearrangement uses TRBV19 and TRBJ1-5; 9 positions match TRBD1. CDR1 and CDR2 (germline): LNHDA, SQIVND (reference sequence). This CDR3 has 13 residues. V gave up 9 bases and J gave up 4 bases; unmatched junction bases: 4. The DNA of the CDR3 is TGTGCCAGCACCGGGACAGGGAATCAGCCCCAGCATTTT. Amino acid sequence: CASTGTGNQPQHF. The full variable domain, completed using reference TRBV19 and TRBJ1-5, is DGGITQSPKYLFRKEGQNVTLSCEQNLNHDAMYWYRQDPGQGLRLIYYSQIVNDFQKGDIAEGYSVSREKKESFPLTVTSAQKNPTAFYLCASTGTGNQPQHFGDGTRLSIL.

In its sample, this clone was seen a few times. The chain employs TRBV5-1 and TRBJ2-2, with a weak D call TRBD2 (5 bases). Looked up from germline, CDR1 is SGHRS and CDR2 is YFSETQ. The CDR3 has 13 amino acids. Trimming shortened V by 5 bases and J by 5 bases, and 10 bases separated the two germline ends. For the CDR3, the DNA is TGCGCCAGCAGTCGGACTTATACCGGGGAGCTGTTTTTT. Translating gives CASSRTYTGELFF.

This clone has a handful of counts. The V and J genes are TRBV5-4 and TRBJ2-1, with D possibly being TRBD2 (6 bases). The CDR3 loop spans 15 amino acids. Germline V gene lookup returns CDR1 SGHNT and CDR2 YYREEE (reference sequence). Trimming removed 0 bases at V and 5 bases at J, with 12 bases between. The DNA for the CDR3 is TGTGCCAGCAGCTTGGAAGGGACTCTACACAATGAGCAGTTCTTC. Residues: CASSLEGTLHNEQFF.

The chain combines TRBV5-1 with TRBJ2-7; TRBD1 agrees at 8 bases. V shed 3 bases, J shed 0 bases, and the junction held 2 bases outside the gene matches. This CDR3 is 14 amino acids long. The germline gives CDR1 SGHRS, CDR2 YFSETQ. Here the CDR3 reads CASSWTGSSYEQYF. The CDR3 nucleotides read TGCGCCAGCAGCTGGACAGGGTCCTCCTACGAGCAGTACTTC.

This chain links TRBV1 with TRBJ1-5; the table's D call, TRBD1, has no DNA check behind it. TRBV1 is given as a pseudogene. The CDR3 covers 18 residues. CDR3 region: CTSSQGYLGQAGRQPQHF. DNA for the CDR3: TGCACCAGCAGCCAAGGTTATTTGGGACAGGCGGGTCGTCAGCCCCAGCATTTT.

The chain employs TRBV4-1 and TRBJ2-7, with a possible D match to TRBD1 (5 bases). This CDR3 is built from 13 residues. CDR1 and CDR2 (germline): MGHRA, YSYEKL. Trimming removed 5 bases at V and 2 bases at J, with 10 bases between. The CDR3 coding sequence is TGCGCCAGCAGCTTGGACACCCCCTACGAGCAGTACTTC. This codes for CASSLDTPYEQYF.

This chain uses TRBV5-1 with TRBJ1-2; possible D gene TRBD1, 5 bases. Trimming left V 4 bases short and J 6 bases short, with 19 bases between. From germline, CDR1 is SGHRS and CDR2 YFSETQ. The CDR3 sequence is 15 residues long. CDR3 sequence: CASSALGTEGNGYTF. The CDR3 DNA reads TGCGCCAGCAGCGCCCTAGGGACTGAGGGGAATGGCTACACCTTC.

A single count supports this clone. V gene TRBV19 combines with J gene TRBJ1-6; possible D gene TRBD1, 5 bases. The V gene lost 8 bases and the J gene lost 10 bases, with 15 bases spanning the gap. The CDR3 consists of 13 residues. CDR1 and CDR2 from the germline V gene are LNHDA and SQIVND (reference sequence). The CDR3 loop is CASGQGVGSPLHF. The CDR3 nucleotides are TGTGCCAGTGGCCAAGGGGTTGGCTCACCCCTCCACTTT.

The V and J genes are TRBV3-1 (or the pseudogene TRBV3-2) and TRBJ2-1, with TRBD2 matching over 8 bases. Trimming cost V 3 bases and J 9 bases; bases outside gene matches: 13. CDR1 and CDR2 from the germline V gene are LGHDT and YNNKEL (reference sequence). This CDR3 is built from 16 residues. In DNA, the CDR3 is TGTGCCAGCAGCCAGATCCACCTAGCGGGCACAGGTGAGCAGTTCTTC. This codes for CASSQIHLAGTGEQFF.

Only one count was recorded for this clone. The chain links TRBV9 to TRBJ1-4; D uncertain. V was shortened by 0 bases and J by 3 bases, with 9 bases between the two germline ends. The CDR3 spans 15 residues. Germline V gene sequence: CDR1 SGDLS, CDR2 YYNGEE. In DNA, the CDR3 is TGTGCCAGCAGCGTAGGGGAGACGGCTAATGAAAAACTGTTTTTT. This sequence encodes CASSVGETANEKLFF.

V is TRBV4-1 and J is TRBJ1-5, with 12 positions matching TRBD1. Per the germline V gene, CDR1 is MGHRA and CDR2 is YSYEKL. The CDR3 has 18 residues. Losses at the gene ends were 3 bases for V and 5 bases for J; bases not matched to a gene: 11. CDR3 in amino acids: CASSQRGDRGRRDQPQHF. As DNA, the CDR3 is TGCGCCAGCAGCCAGAGGGGGGACAGGGGGCGCCGGGATCAGCCCCAGCATTTT.

The chain is built from TRBV6-2 or TRBV6-3 and TRBJ2-7, with 7 bases aligning to TRBD1. The CDR3 consists of 16 residues. Germline CDR1 is MNHEY and CDR2 is SVGEGT. Trimming cost V 2 bases and J 5 bases; bases outside gene matches: 12. The CDR3 sequence: CASSYPRDSRSHEQYF. In nucleotides, the CDR3 is TGTGCCAGCAGTTACCCCCGGGACAGCCGGTCCCACGAGCAGTACTTC.

The genes are TRBV5-6 and TRBJ2-7; D might be TRBD2 (5 bases). V was pared by 0 bases and J by 2 bases, with 9 bases between. Germline values: CDR1 SGHDT, CDR2 YYEEEE. This CDR3 has 14 residues. The CDR3 loop is CASSLAGIPYEQYF. The CDR3 DNA follows: TGTGCCAGCAGCTTGGCCGGGATCCCCTACGAGCAGTACTTC.

The J gene is TRBJ2-3, the V gene TRBV6-4; possibly TRBD1 for D (6 bases). Trimming removed 2 bases from V and 1 base from J, with 10 bases in between. The CDR3 runs to 15 residues. Germline CDR1 and CDR2: MRHNA and SNTAGT. Written as DNA, the CDR3 is TGTGCCAGCAGTGACGGGGGCTTCGGCACAGATACGCAGTATTTT. This gives the protein CASSDGGFGTDTQYF.

This clone is a singleton in its sample. This chain joins TRBV9 and TRBJ2-7; weak D call: TRBD1 (5 bases). The CDR3 is made up of 14 amino acids. Germline-derived CDR1 and CDR2 are SGDLS and YYNGEE. Trimming took 0 bases from V and 6 from J, leaving 13 bases between them. CDR3 sequence (DNA): TGTGCCAGCAGCGTAGCGCAGGGTTCTTCCGAGCAGTACTTC. Its protein product is CASSVAQGSSEQYF.